The clone carrying this T cell receptor (beta chain) was detected ten times or more. A much larger clone lies a single base off, so this may be a read error. Amplified regions were TCR beta CDR3 sequences from RNA transcripts. First-round RT-PCR targeting the TCR CDR3 was performed with the HTBI primer set. MiXCR, applied by TCRdb to the multiplex PCR reads, yields one record per CDR3 protein. The sample carries 500,000 to 750,000 distinct CDR3 sequences, just over 45% recorded once. The V gene's germline CDR1 is SNHLY and CDR2 FYNNEI. This CDR3 comprises 11 residues. The source of the sample is a study of T cells in Graves' hyperthyroidism and ophthalmopathy. Hyperthyroidism had been newly diagnosed in patients aged 18 to 65, and its duration was under 2 months. Patients were excluded for uncontrolled infection, other autoimmune disease, pregnancy or lactation. Diagnoses used clinical symptoms, serum thyroxine and TRAb, thyroid ultrasound and orbital computed tomography.

This receptor was taken from a woman under 30 with Graves' hyperthyroidism. V usage is TRBV2 and J usage is TRBJ1-2; D gene unclear. The source material was peripheral blood or thyroid tissue (not recorded which). The CDR3 DNA reads as TGTGCCAGCCGTGAGGGAATTGGCTACGCCTTC. This codes for CASREGIGYAF.